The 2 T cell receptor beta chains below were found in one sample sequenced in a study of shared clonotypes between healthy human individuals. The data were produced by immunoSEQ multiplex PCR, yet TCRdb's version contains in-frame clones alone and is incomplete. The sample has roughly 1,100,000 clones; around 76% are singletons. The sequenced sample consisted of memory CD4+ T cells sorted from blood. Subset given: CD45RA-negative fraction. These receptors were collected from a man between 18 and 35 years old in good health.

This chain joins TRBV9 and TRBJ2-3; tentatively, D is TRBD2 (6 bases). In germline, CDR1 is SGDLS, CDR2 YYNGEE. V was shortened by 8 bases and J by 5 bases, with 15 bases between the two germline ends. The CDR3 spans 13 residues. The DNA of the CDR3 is TGTGCCAGTGGGAGACTAGGCCTAGATACGCAGTATTTT. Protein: CASGRLGLDTQYF.

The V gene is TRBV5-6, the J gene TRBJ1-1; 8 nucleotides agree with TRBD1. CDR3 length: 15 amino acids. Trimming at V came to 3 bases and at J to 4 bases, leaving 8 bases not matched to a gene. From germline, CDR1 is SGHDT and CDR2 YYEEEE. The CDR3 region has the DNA TGTGCCAGCAGCTGGGGACTGACAGGGGCCACTGAAGCTTTCTTT. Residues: CASSWGLTGATEAFF.